This T cell receptor (beta chain) stems from a study of blood T cell repertoires in COVID-19. Whole-study context: Both acute and convalescent COVID-19 samples were obtained from the United States, Italy and Spain. PBMCs, B-cell-depleted T cells, or T cells provided the cDNA or gDNA that made up the material.

Original processing notes: Amplification of reference gene primers was used by the study to estimate nucleated cell counts. Generated by immunoSEQ multiplex PCR, the TCRdb table keeps only in-frame clones and is missing some. D and trimming come from the DNA, and the V and J calls and clone size come from that table. Here the sample spans around 190,000 clones, 70% to 85% being singletons. The length of the CDR3 is 15 residues. V lost 4 bases, J lost 7 bases, and 7 bases stayed unmatched. The germline CDR1 and CDR2 sequences are SEHNR and FQNEAQ (reference sequence). This rearrangement joins TRBV7-9 to TRBJ1-4; TRBD1 agrees at 9 bases. Sequenced input: peripheral blood. The receptor was derived from a human donor in a cohort sampled during active COVID-19. The CDR3 is CASSSTGGAGEKLFF. CDR3 DNA: TGTGCCAGCAGCTCTACAGGGGGCGCGGGTGAAAAACTGTTTTTT.